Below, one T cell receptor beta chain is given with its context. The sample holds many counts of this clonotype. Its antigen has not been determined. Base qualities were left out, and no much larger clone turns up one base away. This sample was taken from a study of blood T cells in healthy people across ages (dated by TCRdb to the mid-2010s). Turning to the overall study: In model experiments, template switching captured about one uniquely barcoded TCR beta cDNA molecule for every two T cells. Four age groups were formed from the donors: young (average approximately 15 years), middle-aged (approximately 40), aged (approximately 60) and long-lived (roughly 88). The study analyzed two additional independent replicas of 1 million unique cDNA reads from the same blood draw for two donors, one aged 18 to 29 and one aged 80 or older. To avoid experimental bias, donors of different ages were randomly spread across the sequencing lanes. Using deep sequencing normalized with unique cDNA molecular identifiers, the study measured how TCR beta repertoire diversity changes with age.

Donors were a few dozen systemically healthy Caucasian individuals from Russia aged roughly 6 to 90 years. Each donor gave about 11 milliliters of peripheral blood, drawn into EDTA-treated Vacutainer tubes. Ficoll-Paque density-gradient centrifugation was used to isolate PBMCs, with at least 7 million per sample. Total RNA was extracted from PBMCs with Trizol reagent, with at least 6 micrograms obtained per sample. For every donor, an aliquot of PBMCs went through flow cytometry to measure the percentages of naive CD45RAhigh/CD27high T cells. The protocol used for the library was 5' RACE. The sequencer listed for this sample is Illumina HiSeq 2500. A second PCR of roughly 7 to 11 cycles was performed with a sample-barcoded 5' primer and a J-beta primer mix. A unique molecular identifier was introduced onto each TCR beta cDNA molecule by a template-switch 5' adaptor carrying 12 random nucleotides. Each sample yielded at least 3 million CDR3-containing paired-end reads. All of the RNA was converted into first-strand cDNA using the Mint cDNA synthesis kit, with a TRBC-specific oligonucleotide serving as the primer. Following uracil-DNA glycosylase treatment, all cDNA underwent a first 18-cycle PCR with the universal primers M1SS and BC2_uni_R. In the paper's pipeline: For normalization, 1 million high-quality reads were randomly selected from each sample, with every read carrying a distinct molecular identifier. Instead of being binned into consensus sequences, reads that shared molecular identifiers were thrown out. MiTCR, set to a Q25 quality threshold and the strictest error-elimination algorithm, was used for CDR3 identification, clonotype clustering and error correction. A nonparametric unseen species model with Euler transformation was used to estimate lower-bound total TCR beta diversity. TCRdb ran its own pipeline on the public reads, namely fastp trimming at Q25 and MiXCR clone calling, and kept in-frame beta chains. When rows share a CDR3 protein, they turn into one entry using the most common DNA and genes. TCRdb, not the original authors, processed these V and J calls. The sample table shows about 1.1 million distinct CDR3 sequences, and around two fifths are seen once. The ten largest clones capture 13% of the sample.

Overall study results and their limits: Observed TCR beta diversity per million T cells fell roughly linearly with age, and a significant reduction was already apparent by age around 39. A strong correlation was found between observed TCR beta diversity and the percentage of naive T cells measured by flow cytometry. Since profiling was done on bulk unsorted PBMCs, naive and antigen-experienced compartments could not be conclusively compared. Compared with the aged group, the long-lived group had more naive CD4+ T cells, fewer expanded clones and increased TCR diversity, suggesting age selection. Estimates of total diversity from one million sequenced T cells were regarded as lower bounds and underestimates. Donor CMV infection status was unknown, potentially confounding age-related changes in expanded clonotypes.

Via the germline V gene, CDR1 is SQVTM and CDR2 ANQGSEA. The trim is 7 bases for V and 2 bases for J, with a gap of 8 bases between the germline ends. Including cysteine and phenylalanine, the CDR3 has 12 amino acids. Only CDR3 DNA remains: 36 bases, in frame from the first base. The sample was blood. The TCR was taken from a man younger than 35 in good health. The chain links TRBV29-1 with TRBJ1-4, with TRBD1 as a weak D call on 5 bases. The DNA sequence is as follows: TGCAGCGGCAGGGACACTAATGAAAAACTGTTTTTT. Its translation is CSGRDTNEKLFF.